The T cell receptor (beta chain) described here comes from a study of patients and donors after allogeneic stem cell transplantation. Germline loops: CDR1 DFQATT, CDR2 SNEGSKA (reference sequence). The germline V and J ends were trimmed by 3 bases and 4 bases, with 10 bases remaining between them. The CDR3 consists of 14 residues. One entry per CDR3 protein, called by TCRdb with MiXCR from the RT-PCR reads. The table has about 150,000 distinct CDR3 sequences, approximately 40% seen once. The genes are TRBV20-1 and TRBJ1-6; D not resolved. The sequence was obtained from a human donor who was either an allogeneic HSCT recipient or a stem cell or donor lymphocyte infusion donor (not recorded which). It is not recorded whose cells these are; they may come from a transplant donor. Sequencing was done on a sample of blood, either unsorted or a sorted T cell fraction (not recorded which). The CDR3 coding sequence is TGCAGTGCTAGCGCACAGATTTATAATTCACCCCTCCACTTT. This sequence encodes CSASAQIYNSPLHF.